This T cell receptor (beta chain) was found in a study of long-term antiretroviral therapy in people with HIV. They ran version v3.0 of the immunoSEQ assay at survey level. Using immunoSEQ multiplex PCR, the repertoire was profiled, and TCRdb retains in-frame clones only, with some absent. In the table there are 20,000 to 25,000 clones, around 80% of which are singletons. The CDR3 is 18 residues long. CDR1 and CDR2 (germline): MGHRA, YSYEKL. Trimming left V 3 bases short and J 0 bases short, with 18 bases between. This clonotype was obtained from a woman in her 30s with HIV. The sequencing here drew on unsorted PBMCs, taken 0.2 years after starting antiretroviral therapy. The chain recombines TRBV4-1 with TRBJ1-5, with D uncertain. The CDR3 DNA follows: TGCGCCAGCAGCCAGCAGACTGCGACAACTTATAGCAATCAGCCCCAGCATTTT. Its translation is CASSQQTATTYSNQPQHF.